The 18 T cell receptor beta chains given below trace back to one sample, sequenced in a study of cytomegalovirus exposure and HLA in healthy donors. Primers for the PCR totalled 60 Vbeta and 13 Jbeta. The repertoire was sequenced with immunoSEQ multiplex PCR; TCRdb's copy has only in-frame clones and lacks some. Among some 160,000 clones, around 76% were seen once, and the ten largest hold about 1.6%. The sequenced material came from PBMCs. Every receptor here comes from a man in his forties or fifties in good health and CMV-seronegative.

The CDR3 DNA is TGTGCCAGTAGTTTAAATGGCAGGGGGGATGAGCAGTTCTTC. Protein: CASSLNGRGDEQFF. V usage is TRBV19 and J usage is TRBJ2-1; D may be TRBD1 (7 bases). Trimming took 5 bases from V and 8 from J, leaving 16 bases between them. Germline CDR1 is LNHDA and CDR2 is SQIVND (reference sequence). This CDR3 has 14 residues.

This chain connects TRBV5-1 to TRBJ2-5, with D maybe TRBD2 (6 bases). Germline V gene data show CDR1 as SGHRS and CDR2 as YFSETQ. The CDR3 has 14 amino acids. V was trimmed by 4 bases and J by 5 bases, leaving 15 bases between them. CDR3 sequence reads: CASSGGTPRETQYF. The CDR3 DNA sequence: TGCGCCAGCAGCGGCGGGACCCCCAGGGAGACCCAGTACTTC. Together with reference TRBV5-1 and TRBJ2-5, the CDR3 gives the full variable domain: KAGVTQTPRYLIKTRGQQVTLSCSPISGHRSVSWYQQTPGQGLQFLFEYFSETQRNKGNFPGRFSGRQFSNSRSEMNVSTLELGDSALYLCASSGGTPRETQYFGPGTRLLVL.

A remark on this clone: One junction end disagrees with the germline gene, perhaps due to a read error. The rearrangement joins TRBV6-5 to TRBJ2-4, with 9 bases that match TRBD1. This CDR3 comprises 14 residues. Per germline, CDR1 MNHEY and CDR2 SVGAGI. CDR3 region: CASRGTGRQNSQYF. As DNA, the CDR3 is TGTGCCAGCAGGGGGACAGGGCGGCAAAACAGTCAGTACTTC.

The chain joins TRBV4-1 to TRBJ2-1, with D perhaps matching TRBD2 (6 bases). Germline-derived CDR1 and CDR2 are MGHRA and YSYEKL. The CDR3 is 17 residues long. V was cut by 0 bases and J by 4 bases, with 16 bases left in between. CDR3 sequence (DNA): TGCGCCAGCAGCCAAGAATCCGGCCCCCGGGGGTACAATGAGCAGTTCTTC. Its translation: CASSQESGPRGYNEQFF.

This chain connects TRBV9 to TRBJ1-3, with 7 positions matching TRBD1. This CDR3 is 17 amino acids long. With 1 base clipped from V and 0 bases from J, the junction kept 7 bases outside the gene matches. From germline, CDR1 is SGDLS and CDR2 YYNGEE. DNA of the CDR3: TGTGCCAGCAGCGTATCAGGCAGGGGGAGCTCTGGAAACACCATATATTTT. This gives the protein CASSVSGRGSSGNTIYF. The full variable domain, rest sourced from reference TRBV9 and TRBJ1-3, is DSGVTQTPKHLITATGQRVTLRCSPRSGDLSVYWYQQSLDQGLQFLIQYYNGEERAKGNILERFSAQQFPDLHSELNLSSLELGDSALYFCASSVSGRGSSGNTIYFGEGSWLTVV.

V is TRBV6-5 and J is TRBJ2-1, with D perhaps matching TRBD1 (5 bases). Looked up from germline, CDR1 is MNHEY and CDR2 is SVGAGI. The CDR3 contains 15 residues. Deletions cut 7 bases from V and 0 bases from J, with 13 bases between. CDR3 loop: CASKLDTSSYNEQFF. As DNA, the CDR3 is TGTGCCAGCAAACTGGACACCAGCTCCTACAATGAGCAGTTCTTC.

The chain combines TRBV27 with TRBJ2-1, with 9 nucleotides matching TRBD1. This CDR3 spans 15 amino acids. The junction had 3 bases not matched to a gene; V was cut back by 2 bases and J by 4 bases. Per the germline V gene, CDR1 is MNHEY and CDR2 is SMNVEV (reference sequence). CDR3 in amino acids: CASSLDGTGYNEQFF. As DNA, the CDR3 is TGTGCCAGCAGTTTAGACGGGACAGGGTACAATGAGCAGTTCTTC.

The chain links TRBV20-1 to TRBJ2-7; D gene ambiguous. There are 11 residues in the CDR3. V lost 6 bases and J lost 4, with 10 bases in between. Looked up from germline, CDR1 is DFQATT and CDR2 is SNEGSKA (reference sequence). The CDR3 DNA is TGCAGTGCCAGTTTCCAGTACGAGCAGTACTTC. It translates to CSASFQYEQYF.

V usage is TRBV5-1 and J usage is TRBJ1-2; TRBD1 aligns across 9 bases. V lost 4 bases to trimming and J lost 0 bases; unmatched junction nucleotides: 4. The CDR3 is 15 residues long. Germline lookup yields CDR1 SGHRS and CDR2 YFSETQ. The CDR3 DNA sequence: TGCGCCAGCAGCGCGACAGGGGGAACTAACTATGGCTACACCTTC. Translation: CASSATGGTNYGYTF.

The chain couples TRBV19 to TRBJ1-1; 7 bases match TRBD1. CDR1 and CDR2 from the germline V gene are LNHDA and SQIVND (reference sequence). This CDR3 is built from 14 residues. V was pared by 5 bases and J by 4 bases, with 7 bases of the junction left unmatched. The CDR3 region is CASSFTGTATEAFF. The CDR3 nucleotides read TGTGCCAGTAGTTTCACCGGGACAGCCACTGAAGCTTTCTTT.

The chain couples TRBV19 to TRBJ2-3; tentatively, D is TRBD1 (6 bases). The V and J ends lost 4 bases and 2 bases respectively, with 13 bases between them. Germline V gene lookup returns CDR1 LNHDA and CDR2 SQIVND (reference sequence). The CDR3 runs 15 residues. In DNA, the CDR3 is TGTGCCAGTAGTACTCCTGGACAGATCACAGATACGCAGTATTTT. Encoded protein: CASSTPGQITDTQYF.

This chain connects TRBV5-1 to TRBJ1-2; possible D gene TRBD1, 6 bases. CDR3 size: 13 residues. V lost 0 bases to trimming and J lost 8 bases, with 11 bases between them. Germline loops: CDR1 SGHRS, CDR2 YFSETQ. The CDR3 region is CASSLGQEEGYTF. CDR3 bases: TGCGCCAGCAGCTTGGGACAGGAGGAAGGCTACACCTTC.

Only one count was recorded for this clone. This sequence joins TRBV19 and TRBJ2-7, with TRBD2 identical over 9 bases. Germline CDR1 is LNHDA and CDR2 is SQIVND (reference sequence). The CDR3 is 13 residues long. V trimming: 6 bases; J trimming: 3 bases; junction bases outside the gene matches: 3. CDR3 region: CASRLAGDYEQYF. For the CDR3, the DNA is TGTGCCAGTAGATTAGCGGGAGACTACGAGCAGTACTTC.

The chain recombines TRBV6-1 with TRBJ2-1; 11 bases are shared with TRBD2. Trimming cost V 6 bases and J 6 bases; bases outside gene matches: 4. The CDR3 covers 14 residues. Germline V CDR1 and CDR2: MNHNS, SASEGT. The CDR3 here is CASRGLAEVNEQFF. Here the CDR3 DNA reads TGTGCCAGCAGGGGACTAGCGGAGGTCAATGAGCAGTTCTTC.

The chain is built from TRBV18 and TRBJ2-7; TRBD2 aligns across 10 bases. The V and J ends lost 3 bases and 2 bases, in that order; junction bases with no gene match: 4. CDR1 and CDR2 from the germline V gene are KGHSH and LQKENI. CDR3 size: 15 residues. This CDR3 is CASSPTSGTAYEQYF. The CDR3 DNA sequence: TGTGCCAGCTCACCTACTAGCGGGACCGCCTACGAGCAGTACTTC. The complete variable domain, with remaining parts taken from reference TRBV18 and TRBJ2-7, reads NAGVMQNPRHLVRRRGQEARLRCSPMKGHSHVYWYRQLPEEGLKFMVYLQKENIIDESGMPKERFSAEFPKEGPSILRIQQVVRGDSAAYFCASSPTSGTAYEQYFGPGTRLTVT.

This clone appeared a few times. The chain recombines TRBV7-9 with TRBJ2-7; 7 positions match TRBD2. This CDR3 is built from 11 residues. Germline values: CDR1 SEHNR, CDR2 FQNEAQ (reference sequence). The ends lost 5 bases at V and 9 bases at J; junction bases unmatched: 4. The CDR3 here is CASSTSDRQYF. As DNA, the CDR3 is TGTGCCAGCAGCACTAGCGACCGGCAGTACTTC.

CDR3: CASSEVDRGSFYTEAFF. The CDR3 DNA is TGTGCCAGCAGTGAAGTAGACAGGGGGTCCTTTTACACTGAAGCTTTCTTT. The J gene is TRBJ1-1, the V gene TRBV2; 9 bases are shared with TRBD1. There are 17 residues in the CDR3. Germline V gives CDR1 SNHLY, CDR2 FYNNEI. Trimming at V came to 1 base and at J to 3 bases, leaving 9 bases not matched to a gene.

This sequence joins TRBV5-1 and TRBJ1-2, with 10 bases matching TRBD1. J was trimmed by 10 bases and V by 4 bases; bases with no gene match: 10. The CDR3 spans 14 residues. Per the germline V gene, CDR1 is SGHRS and CDR2 is YFSETQ. This chain's CDR3 is CASSLPEDRGIYTF. CDR3 DNA sequence: TGCGCCAGCAGCCTACCAGAGGACAGGGGGATCTACACCTTC.